The entry that follows covers one T cell receptor (beta chain) sequence. The antigen is not known. The record originates from a study of cytomegalovirus exposure and HLA in healthy donors. The CDR3 runs to 13 residues. The J segment lost 10 bases and the V segment lost 5 bases, leaving 9 bases of the junction unmatched. Per the germline V gene, CDR1 is SGHAT and CDR2 is FQDESV (reference sequence). With 60 Vbeta and 13 Jbeta primers, the PCR was carried out. Sequenced by immunoSEQ multiplex PCR; TCRdb stores in-frame clones only, minus some. The sample carries hundreds of thousands of clones, roughly 70% recorded once. Findings of the study overall: Altogether, 164 TCR beta chains were recorded as cytomegalovirus-associated. DRB1 had the most TCR associations and HLA-C the fewest, a later analysis found, with rates varying by HLA locus. A later analysis linked a missense DCLRE1C variant to TCR beta V- and J-gene trimming.

This sequence originates from a woman aged 25-40 years in good health and CMV-seronegative. The V gene is TRBV11-1, the J gene TRBJ2-3, with 7 bases fitting TRBD1. The sequencing input was PBMCs. This CDR3 reads CASSLTGTDAQYF. The DNA for the CDR3 is TGTGCCAGCAGCCTAACCGGGACAGACGCGCAGTATTTT.